The 22 T cell receptor beta chains listed next were all sequenced from one sample in a study of blood T cell repertoires in COVID-19 (dated by TCRdb to the early 2020s). Library preparation used the immunoSEQ multiplex PCR assay. TCRdb stores this immuneACCESS table with in-frame sequences only. Part of the clones is absent; in the studies checked, under half of the shortfall reflects unresolved V genes, and no reason is known for the rest. The sample profile shows roughly 150,000 clones; roughly 90% of them were found once. Roughly 19% of the sample lies in the top ten. What was sequenced was peripheral blood. These TCRs come from a man between 60 and 75 years old with active or convalescent COVID-19.

The chain employs TRBV7-2 and TRBJ2-7; 10 bases are shared with TRBD2. J was trimmed by 5 bases and V by 1 base; bases with no gene match: 8. Germline assignment: CDR1 SGHTA and CDR2 FQGNSA. The CDR3 consists of 16 residues. The CDR3 bases are TGTGCCAGCAGCTTAGGACTTAGCGGGGGGACGGACGAGCAGTACTTC. Protein sequence: CASSLGLSGGTDEQYF. Full variable domain (remainder filled in from reference TRBV7-2 and TRBJ2-7): GAGVSQSPSNKVTEKGKDVELRCDPISGHTALYWYRQSLGQGLEFLIYFQGNSAPDKSGLPSDRFSAERTGGSVSTLTIQRTQQEDSAVYLCASSLGLSGGTDEQYFGPGTRLTVT.

The chain uses TRBV18 and TRBJ1-3; D is perhaps TRBD1 (6 bases). This CDR3 is built from 15 residues. V dropped 3 bases and J dropped 0 bases, with 9 bases sitting between them. Germline lookup yields CDR1 KGHSH and CDR2 LQKENI. As DNA, the CDR3 is TGTGCCAGCTCACCCCCGGACAGCTCTGGAAACACCATATATTTT. This translates into CASSPPDSSGNTIYF.

This clone was seen a single time. The chain combines TRBV4-2 with TRBJ2-5, with a tentative D call TRBD1 (6 bases). The CDR3 consists of 14 residues. V lost 1 base and J 2 bases, leaving 8 bases between the germline ends. Germline loops: CDR1 LGHNA, CDR2 YNFKEQ. CDR3 nucleotides: TGTGCCAGCAGCCAAGCGGACAGTCAAGAGACCCAGTACTTC. Translation: CASSQADSQETQYF.

The V gene is TRBV15, the J gene TRBJ1-1, with D possibly matching TRBD1 (5 bases). Trimming took 0 bases from V and 2 from J, leaving 13 bases between them. CDR1 LNHNV and CDR2 YYDKDF come from the germline V gene (reference sequence). The CDR3 is made up of 16 amino acids. CDR3 residues: CATSRDRWGVNTEAFF. The CDR3 DNA reads as TGTGCCACCAGCAGAGATAGATGGGGCGTTAACACTGAAGCTTTCTTT.

The chain combines TRBV3-1 (or the pseudogene TRBV3-2) with TRBJ2-7; 7 nucleotides match TRBD1. The germline CDR1 and CDR2 sequences are LGHDT and YNNKEL (reference sequence). The CDR3 loop spans 16 amino acids. V was pared by 0 bases and J by 4 bases, with 9 bases of the junction left unmatched. The CDR3 DNA sequence: TGTGCCAGCAGCCAAGATTACGTCGGCAGGGGGTACGAGCAGTACTTC. Encoded protein: CASSQDYVGRGYEQYF.

The rearrangement uses TRBV2 and TRBJ2-2, with a weak D call TRBD2 (7 bases). Per the germline V gene, CDR1 is SNHLY and CDR2 is FYNNEI. The CDR3 covers 16 residues. V lost 6 bases and J 5 bases, leaving 19 bases between the germline ends. CDR3 bases: TGTGCCAGCAGCCCCGCGGGGGCGCTAGAAACCGGGGAGCTGTTTTTT. Its translation is CASSPAGALETGELFF.

The chain joins TRBV4-1 to TRBJ2-7; 12 positions agree with TRBD2. The V segment lost 2 bases and the J segment 1 base; nucleotides outside the gene matches: 3. Germline assignment: CDR1 MGHRA and CDR2 YSYEKL. CDR3 length equals 16 residues. The CDR3, as DNA: TGCGCCAGCAGCCAAATACTAGCGGGGGGTTCCTACGAGCAGTACTTC. It specifies CASSQILAGGSYEQYF.

The V gene is TRBV6-6, the J gene TRBJ1-5; 8 nucleotides agree with TRBD1. The J segment lost 4 bases and the V segment lost 2 bases, leaving 1 base of the junction unmatched. The CDR3 runs to 14 residues. Germline V gene sequence: CDR1 MNHNY, CDR2 SVGAGI (reference sequence). CDR3 in DNA: TGTGCCAGCAGTTACGACAGGGGTAATCAGCCCCAGCATTTT. Its translation is CASSYDRGNQPQHF.

The rearrangement links TRBV12-3 or TRBV12-4 to TRBJ1-1; 10 nucleotides agree with TRBD1. The CDR3 is 12 amino acids. Trimming at V came to 7 bases and at J to 7 bases, leaving 3 bases not matched to a gene. The CDR3, as DNA: TGTGCCAGCACGGACAGGGGGTTTGAAGCTTTCTTT. Translated: CASTDRGFEAFF.

The table lists this clone with a count of one. The genes are TRBV19 and TRBJ1-5, with D unresolved. V lost 7 bases, J lost 3 bases, and 16 bases lay in between. The CDR3 length is 15 residues. Per the germline V gene, CDR1 is LNHDA and CDR2 is SQIVND (reference sequence). CDR3: CASISESGLNQPQHF. In nucleotides, the CDR3 is TGTGCCAGTATTTCAGAGTCAGGCCTCAATCAGCCCCAGCATTTT.

This sequence joins TRBV10-1 and TRBJ2-7, with TRBD2 matching 9 bases. Germline CDR1 and CDR2: WNHNN and SYGVQD (reference sequence). This CDR3 comprises 12 residues. V trimming: 3 bases; J trimming: 12 bases; junction bases outside the gene matches: 6. The CDR3 nucleotides are TGCGCCAGCAGTGACTCGCGGGGGGGCGGGTACTTC. It yields the protein CASSDSRGGGYF.

The chain joins TRBV5-1 to TRBJ1-1; D call uncertain. CDR1 and CDR2 from the germline V gene are SGHRS and YFSETQ. There are 17 residues in the CDR3. Trimming took 3 bases from V and 1 from J, leaving 19 bases between them. The CDR3 is CASSSAPGEGRNTEAFF. CDR3 sequence (DNA): TGCGCCAGCAGCTCGGCCCCGGGCGAGGGTAGGAACACTGAAGCTTTCTTT.

V gene TRBV7-6 combines with J gene TRBJ2-7; 12 bases are a match to TRBD2. Germline values: CDR1 SGHVS, CDR2 FNYEAQ. This CDR3 is built from 20 residues. V gave up 6 bases and J gave up 2 bases; unmatched junction bases: 20. CDR3 sequence (DNA): TGTGCCAGCAGTTTGCCCTCTACTGGACTAGCGGGGCCGATAACCTACGAGCAGTACTTC. Protein product: CASSLPSTGLAGPITYEQYF.

This clone was observed a few times. CDR3 DNA: TGTGCCACCAGCAGAGGACATACTGGAAACACCATATATTTT. This translates into CATSRGHTGNTIYF. The V call is TRBV15, the J call TRBJ1-3; D gene uncertain. Germline V gene lookup returns CDR1 LNHNV and CDR2 YYDKDF (reference sequence). The V gene lost 1 base and the J gene lost 2 bases, with 6 bases spanning the gap. The CDR3 is made up of 14 amino acids.

This clone was picked up one time. V usage is TRBV29-1 and J usage is TRBJ2-1; possibly TRBD1 for D (5 bases). The germline CDR1 and CDR2 sequences are SQVTM and ANQGSEA. CDR3 length: 14 amino acids. The V end lost 4 bases, the J end lost 3 bases, and 13 bases lay between the germline ends. This chain's CDR3 is CSVARTRFYNEQFF. The CDR3 bases are TGCAGCGTTGCTCGGACACGATTCTACAATGAGCAGTTCTTC.

V and J are TRBV7-2 and TRBJ1-6; TRBD1 matches at 9 bases. The CDR3 has 18 amino acids. In germline, CDR1 is SGHTA, CDR2 FQGNSA. J gave up 4 bases and V 2 bases, and 9 bases lay outside the gene matches. The CDR3 reads CASSLTGGIARYNSPLHF. The CDR3 coding sequence is TGTGCCAGCAGCTTAACAGGGGGCATAGCGCGTTATAATTCACCCCTCCACTTT.

The rearrangement links TRBV6-5 to TRBJ2-2, with 7 bases identical to TRBD2. The CDR3 length is 14 residues. J was trimmed by 4 bases and V by 5 bases; bases with no gene match: 4. The germline gives CDR1 MNHEY, CDR2 SVGAGI. In DNA form, the CDR3 reads TGTGCCAGCAGTCGGGGAGGGCGCACCGGGGAGCTGTTTTTT. It is translated as CASSRGGRTGELFF.

The chain employs TRBV6-5 and TRBJ1-2, with TRBD1 matching 9 bases. Trimming at V came to 2 bases and at J to 9 bases, leaving 7 bases not matched to a gene. Per the germline V gene, CDR1 is MNHEY and CDR2 is SVGAGI. There are 14 residues in the CDR3. The CDR3 DNA reads as TGTGCCAGCAGTTACCCTGGGACAGGGTTCAGCTACACCTTC. Protein sequence: CASSYPGTGFSYTF.

This sequence joins TRBV6-5 and TRBJ1-5, with 7 nucleotides matching TRBD1. The V and J ends lost 8 bases and 1 base, in that order; junction bases with no gene match: 8. This CDR3 comprises 15 residues. Germline values: CDR1 MNHEY, CDR2 SVGAGI. In DNA form, the CDR3 reads TGTGCCAGCGCTCCCGGGACAGTGAGCAATCAGCCCCAGCATTTT. Residues: CASAPGTVSNQPQHF.

This chain links TRBV6-6 with TRBJ2-7; a weak D match, TRBD2 (6 bases). This CDR3 region has 15 residues. Per the germline V gene, CDR1 is MNHNY and CDR2 is SVGAGI (reference sequence). V was pared by 2 bases and J by 4 bases, with 15 bases between. Here the CDR3 reads CASSYGGERVYEQYF. CDR3 nucleotide sequence: TGTGCCAGCAGTTACGGAGGGGAGCGGGTGTACGAGCAGTACTTC.

J is TRBJ2-7 and V is TRBV19; 8 bases align to TRBD1. This CDR3 has 15 amino acids. Germline V lookup: CDR1 LNHDA, CDR2 SQIVND (reference sequence). Trimming removed 6 bases from V and 2 bases from J; junction bases left unmatched: 9. The CDR3 region has the DNA TGTGCCAGTAGCCTGACGACAGGGGAGACCTACGAGCAGTACTTC. It translates to CASSLTTGETYEQYF.

On this clone itself: The identical CDR3 is also encoded by other nucleotide sequences in the sample. This rearrangement joins TRBV30 to TRBJ2-7, with 8 bases aligning to TRBD2. Looked up from germline, CDR1 is GTSNPN and CDR2 is SVGIG (reference sequence). This CDR3 region has 14 residues. V was pared by 0 bases and J by 1 base, with 2 bases of the junction left unmatched. The CDR3 sequence: CAWSVLAGSYEQYF. In nucleotides, the CDR3 is TGTGCCTGGAGTGTCCTAGCGGGTTCCTACGAGCAGTACTTC.